The 19 T cell receptor beta chains reported below all come from one sample, sequenced in a study of human thymus T cells. TCRdb's table, derived via immunoSEQ multiplex PCR, lists solely in-frame clones and lacks some. This table has 78,000 or so clones, just over 95% appearing once. Thymus was obtained from resections taken during corrective heart surgery. Sequenced material: thymus tissue. The source of these receptors is a boy less than two years old with a congenital heart defect but otherwise immunologically healthy.

The rearrangement joins TRBV4-1 to TRBJ2-7; 8 bases are a match to TRBD1. Germline V gene lookup returns CDR1 MGHRA and CDR2 YSYEKL. V trimming: 0 bases; J trimming: 9 bases; junction bases outside the gene matches: 10. The CDR3 sequence is 15 residues long. CDR3 coding DNA: TGCGCCAGCAGCCAAGATCGATGGGACAGGTCTCGGCAGTACTTC. This translates into CASSQDRWDRSRQYF.

The genes are TRBV25-1 and TRBJ1-3, with unresolved D. CDR1 is MGHDK and CDR2 is SYGVNS in the germline V gene. The CDR3 spans 12 residues. V lost 1 base and J 4 bases, leaving 2 bases between the germline ends. The CDR3, as DNA: TGTGCCAGCAGTGAATGGGGAAACACCATATATTTT. Translation: CASSEWGNTIYF.

The gene calls are TRBV5-5 and TRBJ2-5, with TRBD1 identical over 9 bases. V lost 4 bases and J lost 5; bases outside the gene matches: 12. Germline V gene lookup returns CDR1 SGHKS and CDR2 YYEKEE (reference sequence). The CDR3 runs to 16 residues. CDR3 protein: CASSPGQGQGGETQYF. The CDR3 nucleotides are TGTGCCAGCAGCCCCGGACAGGGGCAGGGAGGGGAGACCCAGTACTTC.

This sequence joins TRBV6-5 and TRBJ1-5, with D tentatively TRBD1 (5 bases). V was trimmed by 10 bases and J by 4 bases, leaving 14 bases between them. The CDR3 runs 13 residues. CDR1 and CDR2 (germline): MNHEY, SVGAGI. DNA for the CDR3: TGTGCCACCGCGGGGCGGAAGAATCAGCCCCAGCATTTT. Its protein is CATAGRKNQPQHF.

The chain links TRBV20-1 to TRBJ2-7; D is unresolved. This CDR3 spans 10 amino acids. The germline V gene encodes CDR1 DFQATT and CDR2 SNEGSKA (reference sequence). V was cut by 7 bases and J by 4 bases, with 8 bases left in between. The CDR3 region is CSVRLYEQYF. The CDR3 DNA is TGCAGTGTCAGGTTATACGAGCAGTACTTC.

The chain uses TRBV30 and TRBJ2-7; 11 bases map to TRBD1. The CDR3 extends over 15 amino acids. V gave up 2 bases and J gave up 1 base; unmatched junction bases: 4. CDR1 is GTSNPN, CDR2 SVGIG, per germline (reference sequence). CDR3 DNA sequence: TGTGCCTGGAGTCCGGACAGGGGGCAGTCCTACGAGCAGTACTTC. Its protein is CAWSPDRGQSYEQYF.

In this sample, this clone turned up once. The chain combines TRBV9 with TRBJ1-1; D gene uncertain. The V end lost 2 bases, the J end lost 6 bases, and 14 bases lay between the germline ends. Germline V gene lookup returns CDR1 SGDLS and CDR2 YYNGEE. This CDR3 is built from 14 residues. DNA for the CDR3: TGTGCCAGCAGCGTCGTGCGGGCGAGGGCTGAAGCTTTCTTT. Amino acid sequence: CASSVVRARAEAFF.

This clone was counted once. J is TRBJ2-1 and V is TRBV7-3; D uncertain. Looked up from germline, CDR1 is SGHTA and CDR2 is FQGTGA. The CDR3 totals 15 residues. Trimming cost V 1 base and J 4 bases, with 11 bases left between them. CDR3 in amino acids: CASSLIREPYNEQFF. The CDR3 nucleotides are TGTGCCAGCAGCTTAATACGTGAACCATACAATGAGCAGTTCTTC. Based on the CDR3 plus reference TRBV7-3 and TRBJ2-1, the full variable domain is GAGVSQTPSNKVTEKGKYVELRCDPISGHTALYWYRQSLGQGPEFLIYFQGTGAADDSGLPNDRFFAVRPEGSVSTLKIQRTERGDSAVYLCASSLIREPYNEQFFGPGTRLTVL.

The gene calls are TRBV4-3 and TRBJ2-5; 7 bases map to TRBD1. Germline values: CDR1 LGHNA, CDR2 YSLEER. Trimming removed 3 bases from V and 3 bases from J; junction bases left unmatched: 19. This CDR3 region has 19 residues. CDR3 loop: CASSHTRDRRGKTEETQYF. In nucleotides, the CDR3 is TGCGCCAGCAGCCATACCCGGGACAGAAGGGGGAAAACGGAAGAGACCCAGTACTTC.

This chain joins TRBV5-4 and TRBJ2-7, with 14 bases matching TRBD2. After removal of 5 bases from V and 6 bases from J, the junction contained 10 bases not matched to a gene. The germline gives CDR1 SGHNT, CDR2 YYREEE (reference sequence). The CDR3 covers 16 residues. CDR3 sequence reads: CASRGGLAGEQGEQYF. The CDR3 DNA reads TGTGCCAGCAGGGGGGGACTAGCGGGAGAACAGGGCGAGCAGTACTTC.

The chain is built from TRBV7-6 and TRBJ1-1, with 8 bases lining up with TRBD1. Germline CDR1 is SGHVS and CDR2 is FNYEAQ. The CDR3 is 15 residues long. Losses at the gene ends were 5 bases for V and 3 bases for J; bases not matched to a gene: 8. The CDR3 DNA reads TGTGCCAGCAGCGCGGGACAGGTCGATCACACTGAAGCTTTCTTT. It specifies CASSAGQVDHTEAFF.

V usage is TRBV7-2 and J usage is TRBJ1-3; D possibly corresponds to TRBD1 (6 bases). V lost 8 bases, J lost 0 bases, and 17 bases lay in between. Germline lookup yields CDR1 SGHTA and CDR2 FQGNSA. The CDR3 runs 16 residues. The CDR3 DNA follows: TGTGCCAGCCGGGACAAGGGTTTGGGCTCTGGAAACACCATATATTTT. It translates to CASRDKGLGSGNTIYF. The entire variable domain, with the rest obtained from reference TRBV7-2 and TRBJ1-3, is as follows: GAGVSQSPSNKVTEKGKDVELRCDPISGHTALYWYRQSLGQGLEFLIYFQGNSAPDKSGLPSDRFSAERTGGSVSTLTIQRTQQEDSAVYLCASRDKGLGSGNTIYFGEGSWLTVV.

This sequence joins TRBV6-1 and TRBJ2-3; 12 nucleotides line up with TRBD1. The germline V gene encodes CDR1 MNHNS and CDR2 SASEGT. Germline trimming cut 3 bases from V and 10 bases from J; bases unmatched to any gene: 11. The CDR3 loop spans 16 amino acids. The CDR3 loop is CASSDYRDRGRLAQYF. Here the CDR3 DNA reads TGTGCCAGCAGTGACTACCGGGACAGGGGGCGCTTAGCGCAGTATTTT.

The chain uses TRBV27 and TRBJ2-1; D is possibly TRBD1 or TRBD2 (5 bases each). The V gene's germline CDR1 is MNHEY and CDR2 SMNVEV (reference sequence). V was trimmed by 6 bases and J by 4 bases, leaving 16 bases between them. This CDR3 is 15 amino acids long. The CDR3 protein is CASSRTGTPYNEQFF. CDR3 DNA sequence: TGTGCCAGCAGCCGAACCGGGACGCCATACAATGAGCAGTTCTTC.

The chain couples TRBV5-1 to TRBJ1-4, with a weak D call TRBD1 (5 bases). Germline V gives CDR1 SGHRS, CDR2 YFSETQ. This CDR3 is 16 amino acids long. Deletions cut 2 bases from V and 2 bases from J, with 13 bases between. CDR3 sequence reads: CASSFGGALTNEKLFF. Written as DNA, the CDR3 is TGCGCCAGCAGCTTTGGTGGGGCGCTCACTAATGAAAAACTGTTTTTT.

The rearrangement uses TRBV5-1 and TRBJ2-6; D gene uncertain. CDR1 is SGHRS, CDR2 YFSETQ, per germline. The CDR3 loop spans 17 amino acids. The V end lost 4 bases, the J end lost 1 base, and 15 bases lay between the germline ends. CDR3 protein: CASSAKELGSGANVLTF. The CDR3 DNA reads as TGCGCCAGCAGCGCAAAAGAACTGGGGTCTGGGGCCAACGTCCTGACTTTC.

The genes are TRBV5-3 and TRBJ1-2; 8 positions agree with TRBD1. TRBV5-3 is placed among ORFs of uncertain function. The CDR3 is 13 amino acids. J gave up 6 bases and V 4 bases, and 5 bases lay outside the gene matches. CDR3 region: CARSLRTGHGYTF. The CDR3 coding sequence is TGTGCCAGAAGCCTACGGACAGGGCATGGCTACACCTTC.

The chain is built from TRBV6-6 and TRBJ1-2; D is unresolved. CDR1 MNHNY and CDR2 SVGAGI come from the germline V gene (reference sequence). This CDR3 region has 15 residues. V was trimmed by 5 bases and J by 1 base, leaving 14 bases between them. The CDR3 spells CASSLRGLINYGYTF. In DNA form, the CDR3 reads TGTGCCAGCAGTCTTCGCGGACTGATTAACTATGGCTACACCTTC.

The chain employs TRBV6-1 and TRBJ2-7, with 8 bases aligning to TRBD1. The CDR3 covers 16 residues. Germline CDR1 reads MNHNS; CDR2 reads SASEGT. Trimming at V came to 2 bases and at J to 2 bases, leaving 8 bases not matched to a gene. CDR3 loop: CASSELRGTGAYEQYF. The CDR3 DNA reads TGTGCCAGCAGTGAACTTCGCGGGACAGGAGCCTACGAGCAGTACTTC.